Below, 21 T cell receptor beta chains from the same sample are listed, as sequenced in a study of neurological immune-mediated disorders. TCRdb re-called the 5' RACE reads through MiXCR, storing one row per CDR3 protein. The table lists 60,000 to 85,000 distinct CDR3 sequences, around 4.6% of them singletons. The sample taken for sequencing was PBMCs. The receptors shown here come from a woman in her 30s with multiple sclerosis.

This clonotype was counted at least ten times. The J gene is TRBJ1-4, the V gene TRBV12-3 or TRBV12-4, with a possible D match to TRBD1 (5 bases). CDR3 size: 14 residues. V dropped 6 bases and J dropped 5 bases, with 13 bases sitting between them. CDR3 region: CASSHVGGNEKLFF. CDR3 bases: TGTGCCAGCAGCCACGTCGGGGGGAATGAAAAACTGTTTTTT.

In the case of this clonotype: This may be a read error, as it is one base from a much larger clone. The chain combines TRBV12-3 or TRBV12-4 with TRBJ1-5, with TRBD1 as a possible D gene (5 bases). The V and J ends lost 10 bases and 5 bases respectively, with 18 bases between them. The CDR3 extends over 14 amino acids. CDR3 bases: TGTGCCAACAGCCCGGGACGGGGGTATCAGCCCCAGCATTTT. Its protein product is CANSPGRGYQPQHF.

This clonotype was seen more than once but under ten times. The chain recombines TRBV6-1 with TRBJ2-3; 8 bases line up with TRBD2. The trim removed 3 bases at V and 5 bases at J, leaving 7 bases unmatched. The CDR3 has 15 residues. Looked up from germline, CDR1 is MNHNS and CDR2 is SASEGT. CDR3 DNA: TGTGCCAGCAGTGAGGGACTAGTGGAGGGAGATACGCAGTATTTT. Protein product: CASSEGLVEGDTQYF.

Many counts were recorded for this clonotype. The rearrangement uses TRBV3-1 and TRBJ2-2, with D possibly matching TRBD2 (6 bases). Germline CDR1 LGHDT, CDR2 YNNKEL (reference sequence). V gave up 0 bases and J gave up 7 bases, with 15 bases separating them. This CDR3 contains 16 residues. The CDR3, as DNA: TGTGCCAGCAGCCAAGATAGGAGGGGAAGGGACGGGGAGCTGTTTTTT. This encodes CASSQDRRGRDGELFF.

The table lists this clonotype with many counts. V gene TRBV3-1 combines with J gene TRBJ2-1; 9 nucleotides match TRBD2. CDR3 size: 15 residues. Germline values: CDR1 LGHDT, CDR2 YNNKEL (reference sequence). With V trimmed by 5 bases and J by 7 bases, 9 bases remained unmatched. CDR3 sequence: CASSLMAGGGNEQFF. CDR3 nucleotides: TGTGCCAGCAGCTTAATGGCGGGAGGGGGGAATGAGCAGTTCTTC.

This clonotype was observed at least ten times. The V and J genes are TRBV14 and TRBJ2-3; D is perhaps TRBD2 (5 bases). This CDR3 spans 13 amino acids. The germline V gene encodes CDR1 SGHDN and CDR2 FVKESK. V was clipped by 4 bases and J by 0 bases, with 5 bases between them. The DNA for the CDR3 is TGTGCCAGCAGCCGGACTAGCACAGATACGCAGTATTTT. As protein: CASSRTSTDTQYF. Complete variable domain (other parts from reference TRBV14 and TRBJ2-3): EAGVTQFPSHSVIEKGQTVTLRCDPISGHDNLYWYRRVMGKEIKFLLHFVKESKQDESGMPNNRFLAERTGGTYSTLKVQPAELEDSGVYFCASSRTSTDTQYFGPGTRLTVL.

This clonotype was observed a few times. V gene TRBV2 combines with J gene TRBJ2-2; D is possibly TRBD2 (5 bases). V was pared by 0 bases and J by 1 base, with 18 bases between. The CDR3 is 19 amino acids. CDR1 SNHLY and CDR2 FYNNEI come from the germline V gene. CDR3 in DNA: TGTGCCAGCAGTGAAGCAGGGCGGGTTTCGCGCGGGAACACCGGGGAGCTGTTTTTT. Encoded protein: CASSEAGRVSRGNTGELFF.

This clonotype was found many times. The chain uses TRBV10-2 and TRBJ2-5, with TRBD2 matching 8 bases. This CDR3 is built from 14 residues. J gave up 3 bases and V 5 bases, and 5 bases lay outside the gene matches. Germline CDR1 WSHSY, CDR2 SAAADI. For the CDR3, the DNA is TGCGCCAGCAGTCTGAGTAGCGGGAAAGAGACCCAGTACTTC. Protein: CASSLSSGKETQYF.

The rearrangement uses TRBV5-6 and TRBJ2-1, with 7 nucleotides matching TRBD1. The junction had 4 bases not matched to a gene; V was cut back by 0 bases and J by 4 bases. The CDR3 length is 15 residues. CDR1 is SGHDT, CDR2 YYEEEE, per germline. CDR3 protein: CASSLEQGWYNEQFF. The DNA for the CDR3 is TGTGCCAGCAGCTTGGAACAGGGGTGGTACAATGAGCAGTTCTTC.

This clonotype was seen repeatedly, ten times or more. This chain links TRBV12-3 or TRBV12-4 with TRBJ1-5; TRBD1 is a possible D gene (6 bases). The CDR3 is made up of 13 amino acids. V dropped 6 bases and J dropped 3 bases, with 9 bases sitting between them. In DNA, the CDR3 is TGTGCCAGCAGCGGACAGACCAATCAGCCCCAGCATTTT. As protein: CASSGQTNQPQHF.

This clonotype was picked up a small number of times. The chain has TRBV7-9 and TRBJ2-3; 9 bases are shared with TRBD1. The germline V gene has CDR1 SEHNR and CDR2 FQNEAQ (reference sequence). After removal of 5 bases from V and 6 bases from J, the junction contained 24 bases not matched to a gene. This CDR3 is built from 20 residues. The CDR3 coding sequence is TGTGCCAGCAGCCAGTCCGGACAGGGGCCGACGACGGAGAACCGGGATACGCAGTATTTT. Its protein product is CASSQSGQGPTTENRDTQYF.

This clonotype appeared many times. The gene calls are TRBV3-1 and TRBJ1-5; unclear D gene. The V and J ends lost 0 bases and 0 bases respectively, with 6 bases between them. Germline CDR1 and CDR2: LGHDT and YNNKEL (reference sequence). The CDR3 is made up of 15 amino acids. In DNA, the CDR3 is TGTGCCAGCAGCCAAGAGGGCTATAGCAATCAGCCCCAGCATTTT. Amino acids: CASSQEGYSNQPQHF.

V usage is TRBV27 and J usage is TRBJ1-2, with 7 positions matching TRBD1. The germline gives CDR1 MNHEY, CDR2 SMNVEV (reference sequence). V trimming: 5 bases; J trimming: 1 base; junction bases outside the gene matches: 10. This CDR3 comprises 16 residues. The CDR3 nucleotides are TGTGCCAGCAGTACAATACAGGGGCTGGATAACTATGGCTACACCTTC. Residues: CASSTIQGLDNYGYTF.

At least ten counts were recorded for this clonotype. This CDR3 reads CASSLKGIGGGRTGELFF. Written as DNA, the CDR3 is TGTGCCAGCAGCTTAAAGGGTATTGGCGGGGGACGCACCGGGGAGCTGTTTTTT. The genes are TRBV7-8 and TRBJ2-2; TRBD2 matches at 7 bases. This CDR3 comprises 18 residues. Germline V gene lookup returns CDR1 SGHVS and CDR2 FQNEAQ. The V gene end was trimmed by 2 bases and the J gene end by 4 bases; junction bases not matched to a gene: 13.

This clonotype occurred many times. The genes are TRBV28 and TRBJ2-1; D tentatively reads TRBD1 or TRBD2 (7 bases each). CDR1 and CDR2 from the germline V gene are MDHEN and SYDVKM. Trimming stripped 4 bases from V and 4 bases from J, with 14 bases between. This CDR3 region has 15 residues. The CDR3 sequence is CASSSGGGYYNEQFF. The CDR3 DNA sequence: TGTGCCAGCAGTTCAGGGGGGGGATATTACAATGAGCAGTTCTTC.

This clonotype was observed at least ten times. V and J are TRBV7-3 and TRBJ2-5, with no clear D. CDR3 length equals 13 residues. Germline-derived CDR1 and CDR2 are SGHTA and FQGTGA. Trimming pared 5 bases from V and 6 bases from J, leaving 13 bases between. The CDR3 spells CASSRSTDQTQYF. In DNA form, the CDR3 reads TGTGCCAGCAGCCGATCAACAGATCAGACCCAGTACTTC.

The table lists this clonotype with many counts. V is TRBV24-1 and J is TRBJ1-2; D gene uncertain. CDR1 and CDR2 (germline): KGHDR, SFDVKD. The CDR3 sequence is 12 residues long. The V end was cut by 4 bases, the J end by 8 bases, with 10 bases between. Written as DNA, the CDR3 is TGTGCCACCAGTGACGGGTCTTCGGGCTACACCTTC. Translating it yields CATSDGSSGYTF.

This clonotype has ten or more counts. The chain joins TRBV7-9 to TRBJ2-7; TRBD1 aligns across 9 bases. The germline CDR1 and CDR2 sequences are SEHNR and FQNEAQ (reference sequence). Trimming cost V 4 bases and J 2 bases; bases outside gene matches: 6. The CDR3 has 15 residues. CDR3 loop: CASSSLGDRAYEQYF. The CDR3 nucleotides read TGTGCCAGCAGCTCCCTCGGGGACAGGGCCTACGAGCAGTACTTC. The entire variable domain, with the rest obtained from reference TRBV7-9 and TRBJ2-7, is as follows: DTGVSQNPRHKITKRGQNVTFRCDPISEHNRLYWYRQTLGQGPEFLTYFQNEAQLEKSRLLSDRFSAERPKGSFSTLEIQRTEQGDSAMYLCASSSLGDRAYEQYFGPGTRLTVT.

This clonotype was found many times. The chain joins TRBV20-1 to TRBJ2-5; maybe TRBD2 (6 bases). This CDR3 contains 15 residues. Germline CDR1 DFQATT, CDR2 SNEGSKA (reference sequence). Trimming took off 6 bases at V and 1 base at J, with 18 bases between the two ends. The DNA for the CDR3 is TGCAGTGCAGGAAGTCCCAGGGACTTCCAAGAGACCCAGTACTTC. It specifies CSAGSPRDFQETQYF.

This clonotype was picked up many times. V usage is TRBV12-3 or TRBV12-4 and J usage is TRBJ1-5; unclear D gene. The CDR3 has 13 residues. Trimming left V 3 bases short and J 5 bases short, with 8 bases between. The CDR3 region is CASSFSRDQPQHF. In DNA form, the CDR3 reads TGTGCCAGCAGTTTTAGTAGGGATCAGCCCCAGCATTTT.

Note on this clonotype: A much larger clonotype is one base distant, so this may be a read error. This chain links TRBV4-1 with TRBJ1-3; tentative D call: TRBD1 (6 bases). Germline-derived CDR1 and CDR2 are MGHRA and YSYEKL. The CDR3 has 15 amino acids. CDR3 residues: CASSQDDRSGKTIYF. CDR3 bases: TGCGCCAGCAGCCAAGATGACAGGTCTGGAAAAACCATATATTTT.